The 25 T cell receptor beta chains listed next were all sequenced from one sample in a study of OX40 agonist ivuxolimab in advanced cancers. Here immunoSEQ multiplex PCR was the method, and the copy in TCRdb shows in-frame clones only, minus some. The sample includes 66,000 or so clones, around 90% of them seen just once. This specimen consisted of CD4+ or CD8+ T cells sorted from blood, obtained in a trial of the OX40 agonist ivuxolimab. These receptors originate from an adult with an advanced solid tumor such as melanoma, head and neck, liver or kidney cancer.

The rearrangement joins TRBV6-5 to TRBJ1-3, with D unclear. V lost 2 bases and J 0 bases, leaving 5 bases between the germline ends. The CDR3 loop spans 14 amino acids. Per the germline V gene, CDR1 is MNHEY and CDR2 is SVGAGI. CDR3 nucleotides: TGTGCCAGCAGTTACGAAGGCTCTGGAAACACCATATATTTT. As protein: CASSYEGSGNTIYF.

CDR3 in amino acids: CASSLGPGGSSYNEQFF. CDR3 nucleotide sequence: TGTGCCAGCAGCTTAGGCCCTGGGGGAAGCTCCTACAATGAGCAGTTCTTC. The chain couples TRBV7-7 to TRBJ2-1, with D perhaps matching TRBD1 or TRBD2 (5 bases each). The V and J ends lost 1 base and 0 bases respectively, with 13 bases between them. The CDR3 has 17 amino acids. Germline lookup yields CDR1 SSHAT and CDR2 FNYEAQ (reference sequence).

The chain has TRBV5-1 and TRBJ1-1; D remains ambiguous. V was trimmed by 0 bases and J by 7 bases, leaving 10 bases between them. Germline loops: CDR1 SGHRS, CDR2 YFSETQ. The length of the CDR3 is 13 residues. The CDR3 coding sequence is TGCGCCAGCAGCTTGGGAGCGGAAAATGAAGCTTTCTTT. Protein product: CASSLGAENEAFF.

J is TRBJ1-3 and V is TRBV6-1; 9 nucleotides match TRBD1. The CDR3 runs to 15 residues. Germline V lookup: CDR1 MNHNS, CDR2 SASEGT. The V segment lost 2 bases and the J segment 3 bases; nucleotides outside the gene matches: 2. This chain's CDR3 is CASSELDRGGNTIYF. In DNA, the CDR3 is TGTGCCAGCAGTGAATTGGACAGGGGTGGAAACACCATATATTTT.

This chain uses TRBV25-1 with TRBJ2-7, with 8 bases identical to TRBD2. This CDR3 has 12 residues. J was trimmed by 5 bases and V by 5 bases; bases with no gene match: 2. From germline, CDR1 is MGHDK and CDR2 SYGVNS. The CDR3 spells CASSKGLDEQYF. CDR3 nucleotide sequence: TGTGCCAGCAGTAAGGGACTAGACGAGCAGTACTTC.

This chain joins TRBV30 and TRBJ1-1, with D perhaps matching TRBD1 (5 bases). The germline gives CDR1 GTSNPN, CDR2 SVGIG (reference sequence). The V gene lost 2 bases and the J gene lost 0 bases, with 13 bases spanning the gap. The CDR3 extends over 15 amino acids. The DNA for the CDR3 is TGTGCCTGGAGTACCTTTGGGACTTTGAACACTGAAGCTTTCTTT. Translating gives CAWSTFGTLNTEAFF.

The chain links TRBV5-6 to TRBJ1-2; 9 positions agree with TRBD1. There are 15 residues in the CDR3. V was pared by 3 bases and J by 5 bases, with 8 bases of the junction left unmatched. Germline V gives CDR1 SGHDT, CDR2 YYEEEE. The CDR3 sequence: CASSWWDRANYGYTF. CDR3 nucleotides: TGTGCCAGCAGCTGGTGGGACAGGGCGAATTATGGCTACACCTTC.

The rearrangement uses TRBV20-1 and TRBJ1-1, with D unresolved. V was cut by 3 bases and J by 5 bases, with 4 bases left in between. The CDR3 is 10 residues long. Germline V gene sequence: CDR1 DFQATT, CDR2 SNEGSKA (reference sequence). CDR3 DNA: TGCAGTGCTAGTACAACTGAAGCTTTCTTT. Translation gives CSASTTEAFF.

The chain recombines TRBV28 with TRBJ2-6; 8 nucleotides align to TRBD2. J lost 2 bases, V lost 7 bases, and 4 bases had no gene match. Germline CDR1 reads MDHEN; CDR2 reads SYDVKM. The CDR3 runs 15 residues. Here the CDR3 reads CASTPGGAGANVLTF. In DNA, the CDR3 is TGTGCCAGCACCCCGGGAGGGGCTGGGGCCAACGTCCTGACTTTC.

The chain links TRBV6-6 to TRBJ2-3; no clear D. The germline V gene has CDR1 MNHNY and CDR2 SVGAGI (reference sequence). V lost 0 bases, J lost 4 bases, and 8 bases lay in between. This CDR3 comprises 14 residues. As DNA, the CDR3 is TGTGCCAGCAGTTACTCAGCAGTCGCAGATACGCAGTATTTT. It yields the protein CASSYSAVADTQYF.

V usage is TRBV7-9 and J usage is TRBJ2-3; 7 positions match TRBD1. The germline V gene encodes CDR1 SEHNR and CDR2 FQNEAQ (reference sequence). This CDR3 spans 14 amino acids. V trimming: 5 bases; J trimming: 2 bases; junction bases outside the gene matches: 4. CDR3 residues: CASSLTGPTDTQYF. The DNA of the CDR3 is TGTGCCAGCAGCCTGACAGGGCCCACAGATACGCAGTATTTT.

The J gene is TRBJ1-1, the V gene TRBV5-6; 11 bases align to TRBD1. Trimming cost V 5 bases and J 4 bases; bases outside gene matches: 4. The CDR3 consists of 14 residues. CDR1 and CDR2 (germline): SGHDT, YYEEEE. The CDR3 region is CASREGTGGTEAFF. The CDR3 nucleotides read TGTGCCAGCAGGGAAGGGACAGGGGGCACTGAAGCTTTCTTT.

The V and J genes are TRBV5-8 and TRBJ2-7, with TRBD1 identical over 8 bases. Germline V gene lookup returns CDR1 SGHTS and CDR2 YDEGEE. The CDR3 runs 13 residues. Germline trimming cut 4 bases from V and 3 bases from J; bases unmatched to any gene: 3. The CDR3 nucleotides read TGTGCCAGCAGCCGAGGACAGGGCTACGAGCAGTACTTC. Translating gives CASSRGQGYEQYF.

This chain links TRBV6-1 with TRBJ1-2; no firm D call. The V end was cut by 9 bases, the J end by 8 bases, with 19 bases between. Per germline, CDR1 MNHNS and CDR2 SASEGT. The CDR3 has 13 residues. The CDR3 here is CASSGSFTWGYTF. The DNA for the CDR3 is TGTGCCAGTTCCGGGAGCTTTACTTGGGGCTACACCTTC.

The chain couples TRBV6-5 to TRBJ2-1, with D maybe TRBD2 (5 bases). Germline loops: CDR1 MNHEY, CDR2 SVGAGI. This CDR3 is built from 11 residues. V lost 6 bases, J lost 8 bases, and 8 bases lay in between. This CDR3 reads CASSRRDEQFF. CDR3 sequence (DNA): TGTGCCAGCAGCCGGCGGGATGAGCAGTTCTTC.

The V and J genes are TRBV18 and TRBJ1-1; D is ambiguous. The CDR3 contains 14 residues. Trimming removed 3 bases from V and 0 bases from J, with 8 bases in between. Germline V gene lookup returns CDR1 KGHSH and CDR2 LQKENI. In nucleotides, the CDR3 is TGTGCCAGCTCACCTGCCCTGATGAACACTGAAGCTTTCTTT. Protein: CASSPALMNTEAFF.

This chain connects TRBV25-1 to TRBJ1-4; maybe TRBD1 (5 bases). Germline V CDR1 and CDR2: MGHDK, SYGVNS. The CDR3 is 15 residues long. Trimming removed 6 bases from V and 2 bases from J, with 13 bases in between. The CDR3 sequence: CASSRPGTTNEKLFF. In DNA form, the CDR3 reads TGTGCCAGCAGCAGGCCAGGGACCACTAATGAAAAACTGTTTTTT.

J is TRBJ1-5 and V is TRBV2, with a possible D match to TRBD1 (6 bases). The CDR3 has 15 residues. Trimming left V 2 bases short and J 7 bases short, with 15 bases between. The germline gives CDR1 SNHLY, CDR2 FYNNEI. This chain's CDR3 is CASSEQAGAWQPQHF. CDR3 nucleotide sequence: TGTGCCAGCAGTGAACAGGCGGGGGCCTGGCAGCCCCAGCATTTT.

The V gene is TRBV9, the J gene TRBJ2-4; 11 bases are shared with TRBD2. Germline CDR1 SGDLS, CDR2 YYNGEE. V lost 3 bases and J lost 9; bases outside the gene matches: 8. The CDR3 is 15 amino acids. CDR3 loop: CASSAGTSGSSIQYF. CDR3 DNA: TGTGCCAGCAGCGCCGGGACTAGCGGTAGCAGCATTCAGTACTTC. The whole variable domain, filled in from reference TRBV9 and TRBJ2-4, reads DSGVTQTPKHLITATGQRVTLRCSPRSGDLSVYWYQQSLDQGLQFLIQYYNGEERAKGNILERFSAQQFPDLHSELNLSSLELGDSALYFCASSAGTSGSSIQYFGAGTRLSVL.

V usage is TRBV7-2 and J usage is TRBJ2-1; D is unclear. Germline V gives CDR1 SGHTA, CDR2 FQGNSA. The CDR3 has 13 amino acids. The V end was cut by 6 bases, the J end by 6 bases, with 12 bases between. Written as DNA, the CDR3 is TGTGCCAGCAGTTCGTCGTGGGGCAATGAGCAGTTCTTC. This encodes CASSSSWGNEQFF.

The chain combines TRBV18 with TRBJ1-2; D not resolved. The CDR3 loop spans 16 amino acids. In germline, CDR1 is KGHSH, CDR2 LQKENI. V was clipped by 2 bases and J by 2 bases, with 15 bases between them. For the CDR3, the DNA is TGTGCCAGCTCACCAGTCAAAACAGTGAAAAACTATGGCTACACCTTC. Translating it yields CASSPVKTVKNYGYTF.

The rearrangement joins TRBV7-2 to TRBJ2-7; 10 nucleotides agree with TRBD2. There are 16 residues in the CDR3. The J segment lost 1 base and the V segment lost 6 bases, leaving 9 bases of the junction unmatched. CDR1 and CDR2 (germline): SGHTA, FQGNSA. Here the CDR3 reads CASRVAGTSASYEQYF. The DNA of the CDR3 is TGTGCCAGCAGGGTTGCCGGGACTAGCGCATCCTACGAGCAGTACTTC.

The V gene is TRBV7-6, the J gene TRBJ2-7; 11 bases are shared with TRBD2. The CDR3 is 15 amino acids. V was clipped by 2 bases and J by 4 bases; unmatched bases: 4. Looked up from germline, CDR1 is SGHVS and CDR2 is FNYEAQ. CDR3 amino acids: CASSLPGTSGYEQYF. CDR3 DNA sequence: TGTGCCAGCAGCTTACCCGGGACTAGCGGATACGAGCAGTACTTC.

The chain carries TRBV28 and TRBJ1-4; maybe TRBD1 (6 bases). V gave up 2 bases and J gave up 2 bases, with 12 bases separating them. Germline loops: CDR1 MDHEN, CDR2 SYDVKM. The CDR3 extends over 16 amino acids. The CDR3 loop reads CASSLAQGATNEKLFF. The CDR3 nucleotides read TGTGCCAGCAGTTTAGCACAGGGAGCCACTAATGAAAAACTGTTTTTT.

The chain carries TRBV5-1 and TRBJ2-2, with D unresolved. CDR3 length equals 13 residues. Trimming shortened V by 3 bases and J by 1 base, and 4 bases separated the two germline ends. The germline V gene encodes CDR1 SGHRS and CDR2 YFSETQ. The CDR3 sequence: CASSSQNTGELFF. DNA for the CDR3: TGCGCCAGCAGCTCGCAGAACACCGGGGAGCTGTTTTTT.